The 14 T cell receptor beta chains listed next were all sequenced from one sample in a study of T cell changes during pregnancy in multiple sclerosis. Using immunoSEQ multiplex PCR, the repertoire was profiled, and TCRdb retains in-frame clones only, with some absent. Of approximately 70,000 clones in the sample, 92% were seen once. Sample: peripheral blood, taken in the first trimester of pregnancy. These receptors were taken from a female donor in good health, enrolled as a control in a pregnancy study.

The CDR3 nucleotides read TGTGCCAGTAGTCATTCCGGGACTACCAAAAACATTCAGTACTTC. Residues: CASSHSGTTKNIQYF. V gene TRBV19 combines with J gene TRBJ2-4; TRBD2 aligns across 7 bases. CDR1 LNHDA and CDR2 SQIVND come from the germline V gene (reference sequence). This CDR3 comprises 15 residues. V lost 5 bases to trimming and J lost 2 bases; unmatched junction nucleotides: 6.

The genes are TRBV19 and TRBJ2-1; 7 positions match TRBD2. This CDR3 region has 16 residues. CDR1 is LNHDA and CDR2 is SQIVND in the germline V gene (reference sequence). The trim removed 5 bases at V and 4 bases at J, leaving 11 bases unmatched. For the CDR3, the DNA is TGTGCCAGTAGTGGGAAGACTAGCAACGATTACAATGAGCAGTTCTTC. Amino acids: CASSGKTSNDYNEQFF.

The chain links TRBV7-2 to TRBJ2-1, with D maybe TRBD1 (6 bases). CDR1 is SGHTA and CDR2 is FQGNSA in the germline V gene. The V end was cut by 0 bases, the J end by 1 base, with 13 bases between. This CDR3 has 17 residues. In DNA, the CDR3 is TGTGCCAGCAGCTTAGCGCTAGGCCAGGGGTCCTACAATGAGCAGTTCTTC. Protein product: CASSLALGQGSYNEQFF.

The J gene is TRBJ2-3, the V gene TRBV5-1; 12 nucleotides match TRBD2. The V gene's germline CDR1 is SGHRS and CDR2 YFSETQ. The CDR3 is 20 residues long. Trimming removed 4 bases from V and 2 bases from J; junction bases left unmatched: 17. The CDR3 loop is CASSQPSGRANGGHTDTQYF. CDR3 DNA: TGCGCCAGCAGCCAACCTAGCGGGAGGGCCAACGGGGGGCACACAGATACGCAGTATTTT.

The chain joins TRBV5-1 to TRBJ2-3; 7 nucleotides align to TRBD2. The V and J ends lost 4 bases and 2 bases, in that order; junction bases with no gene match: 10. The V gene's germline CDR1 is SGHRS and CDR2 YFSETQ. The CDR3 has 16 residues. This CDR3 reads CASSERPTSYTDTQYF. The CDR3 bases are TGCGCCAGCAGCGAGCGCCCGACTAGCTACACAGATACGCAGTATTTT.

The chain carries TRBV5-1 and TRBJ1-5; D gene unclear. The germline V and J ends were trimmed by 2 bases and 3 bases, with 12 bases remaining between them. The germline V gene encodes CDR1 SGHRS and CDR2 YFSETQ. This CDR3 is built from 15 residues. CDR3 amino acids: CASSFRSVINQPQHF. As DNA, the CDR3 is TGCGCCAGCAGCTTCAGATCAGTCATCAATCAGCCCCAGCATTTT.

This rearrangement joins TRBV11-2 to TRBJ2-3; D call uncertain. V lost 3 bases to trimming and J lost 1 base, with 17 bases between them. There are 17 residues in the CDR3. Germline V CDR1 and CDR2: SGHAT, FQNNGV. CDR3 bases: TGTGCCAGCAGCTTCCTGGCCGGCCCTCGGGGCACAGATACGCAGTATTTT. Amino acid sequence: CASSFLAGPRGTDTQYF.

The chain recombines TRBV21-1 with TRBJ2-3; TRBD1 reflects the table's D call only, with no check against the DNA. TRBV21-1 corresponds to a pseudogene. CDR3 length: 15 amino acids. The CDR3 loop reads CASTEDSSITDTQYF. CDR3 DNA sequence: TGTGCCAGCACAGAGGACAGCTCTATCACAGATACGCAGTATTTT.

The gene calls are TRBV28 and TRBJ1-4, with 9 bases identical to TRBD1. V lost 7 bases to trimming and J lost 5 bases; unmatched junction nucleotides: 5. The CDR3 length is 14 residues. Germline lookup yields CDR1 MDHEN and CDR2 SYDVKM. CDR3 DNA sequence: TGTGCCAGCACCTTGGACAGGGGAAATGAAAAACTGTTTTTT. Translation gives CASTLDRGNEKLFF.

The rearrangement joins TRBV19 to TRBJ2-7; weak D call: TRBD2 (5 bases). Per the germline V gene, CDR1 is LNHDA and CDR2 is SQIVND (reference sequence). This CDR3 comprises 12 residues. Between the trimmed V and J ends, which lost 4 bases and 6 bases, there was a span of 10 bases. The DNA of the CDR3 is TGTGCCAGTAGTAATGTGGCGGGCGAGCAGTACTTC. Translating it yields CASSNVAGEQYF. The whole variable domain, filled in from reference TRBV19 and TRBJ2-7, reads DGGITQSPKYLFRKEGQNVTLSCEQNLNHDAMYWYRQDPGQGLRLIYYSQIVNDFQKGDIAEGYSVSREKKESFPLTVTSAQKNPTAFYLCASSNVAGEQYFGPGTRLTVT.

The V gene is TRBV25-1, the J gene TRBJ2-7, with a possible D match to TRBD2 (7 bases). CDR1 and CDR2 from the germline V gene are MGHDK and SYGVNS. Trimming took off 4 bases at V and 0 bases at J, with 10 bases between the two ends. The CDR3 covers 14 residues. The CDR3 coding sequence is TGTGCCAGCAGTGCGGGGGGCTACTCCTACGAGCAGTACTTC. This encodes CASSAGGYSYEQYF.

This clone occurred a few times. This sequence joins TRBV5-5 and TRBJ2-1; 8 bases fit TRBD1. With 7 bases clipped from V and 9 bases from J, the junction kept 9 bases outside the gene matches. CDR1 SGHKS and CDR2 YYEKEE come from the germline V gene (reference sequence). The CDR3 runs 13 residues. This CDR3 is CASGLQQGGEQFF. DNA for the CDR3: TGTGCCAGCGGCCTTCAACAGGGGGGTGAGCAGTTCTTC.

The chain uses TRBV4-1 and TRBJ1-4, with TRBD1 as a possible D gene (5 bases). CDR3 length: 16 residues. V was trimmed by 0 bases and J by 3 bases, leaving 11 bases between them. CDR1 and CDR2 from the germline V gene are MGHRA and YSYEKL. The CDR3 here is CASSQDGRGPNEKLFF. CDR3 coding DNA: TGCGCCAGCAGCCAAGATGGGAGGGGACCTAATGAAAAACTGTTTTTT.

The V gene is TRBV11-2, the J gene TRBJ2-7; D is possibly TRBD1 (5 bases). The germline gives CDR1 SGHAT, CDR2 FQNNGV. V gave up 4 bases and J gave up 5 bases, with 15 bases separating them. The CDR3 consists of 14 residues. As DNA, the CDR3 is TGTGCCAGCAGCTCCCTTAGGGGCTTTGACGAGCAGTACTTC. Protein: CASSSLRGFDEQYF.